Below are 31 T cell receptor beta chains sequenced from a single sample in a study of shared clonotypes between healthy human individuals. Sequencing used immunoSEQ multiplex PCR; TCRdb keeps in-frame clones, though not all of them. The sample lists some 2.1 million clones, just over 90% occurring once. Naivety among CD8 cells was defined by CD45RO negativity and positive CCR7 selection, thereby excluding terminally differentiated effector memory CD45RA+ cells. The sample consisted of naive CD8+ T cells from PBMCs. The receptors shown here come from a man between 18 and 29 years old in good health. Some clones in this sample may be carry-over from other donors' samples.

The CDR3 sequence is CASSETRGTEAFF. In DNA, the CDR3 is TGTGCCAGCAGCGAAACACGGGGCACTGAAGCTTTCTTT. The rearrangement joins TRBV9 to TRBJ1-1, with D uncertain. The V end was cut by 3 bases, the J end by 4 bases, with 10 bases between. Germline lookup yields CDR1 SGDLS and CDR2 YYNGEE. There are 13 residues in the CDR3.

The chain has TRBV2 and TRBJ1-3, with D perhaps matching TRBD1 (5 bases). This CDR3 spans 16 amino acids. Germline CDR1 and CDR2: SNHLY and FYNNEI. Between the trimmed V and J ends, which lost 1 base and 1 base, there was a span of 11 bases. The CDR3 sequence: CASSEDTGSSGNTIYF. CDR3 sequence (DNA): TGTGCCAGCAGTGAAGATACAGGAAGTTCTGGAAACACCATATATTTT.

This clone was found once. The CDR3 spells CASSPRRVPSNEQFF. CDR3 nucleotide sequence: TGTGCCAGCAGCCCCCGCAGGGTACCTTCCAATGAGCAGTTCTTC. V gene TRBV11-3 combines with J gene TRBJ2-1, with D possibly matching TRBD1 (5 bases). There are 15 residues in the CDR3. Germline lookup yields CDR1 SGHNT and CDR2 YENEEA. Trimming took 5 bases from V and 6 from J, leaving 17 bases between them.

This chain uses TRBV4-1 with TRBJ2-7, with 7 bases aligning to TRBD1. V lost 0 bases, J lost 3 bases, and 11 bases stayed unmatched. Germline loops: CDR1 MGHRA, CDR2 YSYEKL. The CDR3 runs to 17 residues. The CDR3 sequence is CASSQEETGRHGYEQYF. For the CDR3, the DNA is TGCGCCAGCAGCCAAGAAGAGACAGGGCGGCATGGCTACGAGCAGTACTTC.

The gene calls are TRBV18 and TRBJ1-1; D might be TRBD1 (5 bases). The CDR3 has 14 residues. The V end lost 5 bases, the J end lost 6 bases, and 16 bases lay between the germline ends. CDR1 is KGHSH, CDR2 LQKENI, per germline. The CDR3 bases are TGTGCCAGCTCAGGTGTCATAGGGGTTCCTGAAGCTTTCTTT. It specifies CASSGVIGVPEAFF.

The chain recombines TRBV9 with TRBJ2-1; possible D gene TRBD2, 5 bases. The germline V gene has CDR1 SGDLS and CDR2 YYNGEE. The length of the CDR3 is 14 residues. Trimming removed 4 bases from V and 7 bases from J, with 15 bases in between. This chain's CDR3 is CASSLIANWNEQFF. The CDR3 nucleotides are TGTGCCAGCAGCCTAATAGCGAATTGGAATGAGCAGTTCTTC.

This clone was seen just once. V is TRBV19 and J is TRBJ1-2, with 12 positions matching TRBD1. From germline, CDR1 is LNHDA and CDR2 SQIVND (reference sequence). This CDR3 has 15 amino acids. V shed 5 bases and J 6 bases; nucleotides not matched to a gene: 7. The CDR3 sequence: CASSVTGTGGDGYTF. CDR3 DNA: TGTGCCAGTAGTGTAACCGGGACAGGGGGCGATGGCTACACCTTC.

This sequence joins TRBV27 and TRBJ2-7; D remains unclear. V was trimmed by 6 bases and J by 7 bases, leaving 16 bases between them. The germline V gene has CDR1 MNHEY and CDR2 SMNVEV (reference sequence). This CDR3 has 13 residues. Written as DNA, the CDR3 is TGTGCCAGCAGATTGGCCCCAGGAGTAGAGCAGTACTTC. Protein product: CASRLAPGVEQYF.

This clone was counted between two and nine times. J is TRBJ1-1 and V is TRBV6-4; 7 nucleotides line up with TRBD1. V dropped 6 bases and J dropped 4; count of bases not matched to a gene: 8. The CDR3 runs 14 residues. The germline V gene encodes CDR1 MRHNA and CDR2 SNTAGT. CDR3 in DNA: TGTGCCAGCAGCACAGGGGTCCGTAGCACTGAAGCTTTCTTT. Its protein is CASSTGVRSTEAFF.

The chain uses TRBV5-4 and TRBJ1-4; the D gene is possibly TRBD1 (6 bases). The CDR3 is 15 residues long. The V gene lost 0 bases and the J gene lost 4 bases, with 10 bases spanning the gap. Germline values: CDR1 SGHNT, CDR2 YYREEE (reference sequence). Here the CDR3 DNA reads TGTGCCAGCAGCTTGGGGGGGCGGCTTAATGAAAAACTGTTTTTT. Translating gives CASSLGGRLNEKLFF.

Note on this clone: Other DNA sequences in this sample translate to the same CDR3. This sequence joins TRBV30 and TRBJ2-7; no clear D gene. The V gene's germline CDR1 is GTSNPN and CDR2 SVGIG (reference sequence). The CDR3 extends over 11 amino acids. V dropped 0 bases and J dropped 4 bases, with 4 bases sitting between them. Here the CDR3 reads CAWSVLYEQYF. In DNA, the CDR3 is TGTGCCTGGAGTGTGTTGTACGAGCAGTACTTC. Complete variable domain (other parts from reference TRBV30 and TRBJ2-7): SQTIHQWPATLVQPVGSPLSLECTVEGTSNPNLYWYRQAAGRGLQLLFYSVGIGQISSEVPQNLSASRPQDRQFILSSKKLLLSDSGFYLCAWSVLYEQYFGPGTRLTVT.

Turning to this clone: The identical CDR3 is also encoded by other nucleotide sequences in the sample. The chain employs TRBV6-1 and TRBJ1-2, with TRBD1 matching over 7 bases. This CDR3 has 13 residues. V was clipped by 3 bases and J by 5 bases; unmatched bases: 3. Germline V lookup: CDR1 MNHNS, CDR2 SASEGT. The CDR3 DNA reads TGTGCCAGCAGTGAGGTCAGGGGGTATGGCTACACCTTC. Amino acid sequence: CASSEVRGYGYTF.

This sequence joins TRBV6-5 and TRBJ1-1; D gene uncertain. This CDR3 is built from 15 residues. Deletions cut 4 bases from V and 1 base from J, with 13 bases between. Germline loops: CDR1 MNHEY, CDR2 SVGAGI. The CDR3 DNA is TGTGCCAGCAGTTTCCAGACCGGAGGGAACACTGAAGCTTTCTTT. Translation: CASSFQTGGNTEAFF.

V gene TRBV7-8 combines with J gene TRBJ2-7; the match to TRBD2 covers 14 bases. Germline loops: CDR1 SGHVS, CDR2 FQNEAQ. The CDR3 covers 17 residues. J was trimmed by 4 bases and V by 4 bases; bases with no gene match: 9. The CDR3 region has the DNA TGTGCCAGCAGCTCACCGACTAGCGGGAGGGGGCAGTACGAGCAGTACTTC. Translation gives CASSSPTSGRGQYEQYF.

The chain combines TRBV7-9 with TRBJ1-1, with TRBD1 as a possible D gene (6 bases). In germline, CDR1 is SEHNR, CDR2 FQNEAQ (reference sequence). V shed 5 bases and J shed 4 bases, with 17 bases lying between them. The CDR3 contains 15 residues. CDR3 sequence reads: CASSTGTGSGTEAFF. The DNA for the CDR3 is TGTGCCAGCAGCACCGGAACAGGGTCGGGCACTGAAGCTTTCTTT.

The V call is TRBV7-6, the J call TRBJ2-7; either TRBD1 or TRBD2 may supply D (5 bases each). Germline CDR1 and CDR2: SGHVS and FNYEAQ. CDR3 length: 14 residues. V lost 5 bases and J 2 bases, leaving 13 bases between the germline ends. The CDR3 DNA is TGTGCCAGCAGCCCCAGGGCCGGGACCTACGAGCAGTACTTC. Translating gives CASSPRAGTYEQYF. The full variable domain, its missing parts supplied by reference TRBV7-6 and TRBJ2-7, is GAGVSQSPRYKVTKRGQDVALRCDPISGHVSLYWYRQALGQGPEFLTYFNYEAQQDKSGLPNDRFSAERPEGSISTLTIQRTEQRDSAMYRCASSPRAGTYEQYFGPGTRLTVT.

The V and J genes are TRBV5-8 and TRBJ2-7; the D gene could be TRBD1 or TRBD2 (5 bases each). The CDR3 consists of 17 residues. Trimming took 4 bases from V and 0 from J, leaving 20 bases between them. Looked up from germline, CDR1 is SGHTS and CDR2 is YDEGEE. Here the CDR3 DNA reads TGTGCCAGCAGCCCGTGGGGACGGGGATTGGGCTCCTACGAGCAGTACTTC. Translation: CASSPWGRGLGSYEQYF.

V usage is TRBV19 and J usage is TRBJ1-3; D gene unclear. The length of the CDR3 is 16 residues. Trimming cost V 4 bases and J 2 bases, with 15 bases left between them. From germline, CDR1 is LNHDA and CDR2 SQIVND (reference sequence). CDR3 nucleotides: TGTGCCAGTAGTACCCCCGCGGTGGCGGCTGGAAACACCATATATTTT. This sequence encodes CASSTPAVAAGNTIYF.

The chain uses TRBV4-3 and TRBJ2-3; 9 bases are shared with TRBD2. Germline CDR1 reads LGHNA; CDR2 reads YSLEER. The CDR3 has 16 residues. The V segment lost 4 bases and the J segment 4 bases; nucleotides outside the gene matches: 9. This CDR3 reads CASSPKVAGVSDTQYF. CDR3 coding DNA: TGCGCCAGCAGCCCGAAGGTAGCGGGAGTTTCAGATACGCAGTATTTT.

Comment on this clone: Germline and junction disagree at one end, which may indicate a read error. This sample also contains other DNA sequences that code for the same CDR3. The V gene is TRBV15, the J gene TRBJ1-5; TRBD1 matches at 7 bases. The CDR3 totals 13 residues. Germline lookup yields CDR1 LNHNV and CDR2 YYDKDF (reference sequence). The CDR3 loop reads CATSGDRVQPQHF. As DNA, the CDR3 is TGTGCCACCAGCGGAGACAGGGTCCAGCCCCAGCATTTT.

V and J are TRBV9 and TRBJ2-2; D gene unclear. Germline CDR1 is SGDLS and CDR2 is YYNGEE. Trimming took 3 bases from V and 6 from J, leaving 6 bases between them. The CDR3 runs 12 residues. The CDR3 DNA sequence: TGTGCCAGCAGCGGACCGTCCGGGGAGCTGTTTTTT. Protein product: CASSGPSGELFF.

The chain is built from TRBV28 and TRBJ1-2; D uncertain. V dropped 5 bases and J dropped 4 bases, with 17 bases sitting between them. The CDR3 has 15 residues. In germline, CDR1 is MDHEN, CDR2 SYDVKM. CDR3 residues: CASSPLRGIAYGYTF. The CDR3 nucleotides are TGTGCCAGCAGTCCCCTCCGGGGAATAGCCTATGGCTACACCTTC.

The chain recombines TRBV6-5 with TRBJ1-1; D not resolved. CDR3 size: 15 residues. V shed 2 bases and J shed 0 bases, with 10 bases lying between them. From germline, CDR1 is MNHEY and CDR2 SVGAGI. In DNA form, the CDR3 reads TGTGCCAGCAGTTACGGAGGATATCTGAACACTGAAGCTTTCTTT. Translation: CASSYGGYLNTEAFF.

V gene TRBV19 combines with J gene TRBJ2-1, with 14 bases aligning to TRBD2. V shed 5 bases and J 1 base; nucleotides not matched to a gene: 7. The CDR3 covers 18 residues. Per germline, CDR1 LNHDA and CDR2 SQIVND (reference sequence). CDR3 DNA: TGTGCCAGTAGTCCGGGACTAGCGGGAGTTAGGTCCTACAATGAGCAGTTCTTC. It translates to CASSPGLAGVRSYNEQFF.

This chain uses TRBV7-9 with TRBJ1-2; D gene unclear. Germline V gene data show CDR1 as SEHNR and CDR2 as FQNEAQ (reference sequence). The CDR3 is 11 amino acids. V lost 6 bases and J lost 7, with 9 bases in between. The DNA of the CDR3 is TGTGCCAGCAGTTATAAAGGTGGCTACACCTTC. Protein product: CASSYKGGYTF.

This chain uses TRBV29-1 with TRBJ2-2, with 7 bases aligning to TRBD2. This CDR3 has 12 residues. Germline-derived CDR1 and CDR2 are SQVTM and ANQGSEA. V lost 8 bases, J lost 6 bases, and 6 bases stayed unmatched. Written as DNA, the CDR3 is TGCAGCATTCCCGGACTAGCCGGGGAGCTGTTTTTT. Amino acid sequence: CSIPGLAGELFF.

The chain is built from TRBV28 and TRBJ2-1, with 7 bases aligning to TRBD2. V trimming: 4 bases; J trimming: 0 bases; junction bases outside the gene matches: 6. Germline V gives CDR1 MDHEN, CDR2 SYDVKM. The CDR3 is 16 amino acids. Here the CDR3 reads CASSSLGGSSYNEQFF. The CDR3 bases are TGTGCCAGCAGTTCCCTCGGCGGGAGCTCCTACAATGAGCAGTTCTTC.

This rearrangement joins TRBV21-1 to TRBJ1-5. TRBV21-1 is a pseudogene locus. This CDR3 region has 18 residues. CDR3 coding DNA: TGTGCCAGCAGCATGGGTGTTAGGGTCCAATTTAGCAATCAGCCCCAGCATTTT. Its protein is CASSMGVRVQFSNQPQHF.

The CDR3 DNA follows: TGCGCCAGCAGCCAACAACTGCTCCCAGGGGTGTCTAACTATGGCTACACCTTC. This codes for CASSQQLLPGVSNYGYTF. V gene TRBV4-3 combines with J gene TRBJ1-2, with D tentatively TRBD1 (6 bases). CDR3 size: 18 residues. Germline V lookup: CDR1 LGHNA, CDR2 YSLEER. Trimming pared 2 bases from V and 0 bases from J, leaving 19 bases between.

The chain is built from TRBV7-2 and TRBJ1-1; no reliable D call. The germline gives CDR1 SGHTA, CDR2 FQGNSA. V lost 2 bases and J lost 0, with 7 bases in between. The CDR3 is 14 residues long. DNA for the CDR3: TGTGCCAGCAGCTTACTCACAATGAACACTGAAGCTTTCTTT. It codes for CASSLLTMNTEAFF.

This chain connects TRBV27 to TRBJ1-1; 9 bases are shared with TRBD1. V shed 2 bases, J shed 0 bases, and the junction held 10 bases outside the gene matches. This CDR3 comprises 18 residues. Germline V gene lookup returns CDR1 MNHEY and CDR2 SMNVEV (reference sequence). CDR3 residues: CASSLKQGAVSMNTEAFF. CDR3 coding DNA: TGTGCCAGCAGTTTAAAACAGGGGGCGGTTTCCATGAACACTGAAGCTTTCTTT.